This T cell receptor beta chain was identified during a study of blood T cell repertoires in COVID-19. Study context: Some COVID-19 samples were acute and others convalescent; all came from the United States, Italy and Spain.

In the original analysis: Reference gene primer amplification in the assay estimated nucleated cell counts. TCRdb's copy holds only in-frame clones and misses some; the assay was immunoSEQ multiplex PCR. V, J and clone size reflect that table, while D and trimming were determined from the DNA. This sample carries 350,000 to 400,000 clones, around 89% of them seen once, and the ten largest clones take more than 0.8%. Which cohort a participant joined came from the clinical history participants gave. Recovered Cohort 3 donors showed two negative PCRs, clearance, or symptom resolution. Germline V CDR1 and CDR2: SNHLY, FYNNEI. The V end lost 2 bases, the J end lost 4 bases, and 8 bases lay between the germline ends. The CDR3 extends over 13 amino acids.

This clonotype was obtained from a young man who had recovered from COVID-19. The chain joins TRBV2 to TRBJ1-1; no reliable D call. Input material: PBMCs or T cells enriched from blood (not recorded which). CDR3 nucleotides: TGTGCCAGCAGTGAAAAAAGGAGCACTGAAGCTTTCTTT. Amino acids: CASSEKRSTEAFF.